This paragraph covers one T cell receptor (beta chain) sequence. Assay: immunoSEQ multiplex PCR; the TCRdb copy retains only in-frame clones and omits some. The top ten hold 4.5% to 5.5% of the sample, which has 95,000 to 110,000 clones, 70% to 90% seen once. CDR3 length: 15 residues. CDR1 and CDR2 from the germline V gene are KGHSH and LQKENI. Trimming stripped 1 base from V and 4 bases from J, with 13 bases between. This specimen belongs to a study of T cell responses to AZD1222 COVID-19 vaccine. The sequence derives from an adult who received the AZD1222 COVID-19 vaccine. The J gene is TRBJ2-5, the V gene TRBV18, with D maybe TRBD2 (5 bases). The sample consisted of peripheral blood, taken 28 days after the second AZD1222 dose. Here the CDR3 reads CASSPLAGSGETQYF. The DNA of the CDR3 is TGTGCCAGCTCACCACTTGCGGGTTCGGGAGAGACCCAGTACTTC.